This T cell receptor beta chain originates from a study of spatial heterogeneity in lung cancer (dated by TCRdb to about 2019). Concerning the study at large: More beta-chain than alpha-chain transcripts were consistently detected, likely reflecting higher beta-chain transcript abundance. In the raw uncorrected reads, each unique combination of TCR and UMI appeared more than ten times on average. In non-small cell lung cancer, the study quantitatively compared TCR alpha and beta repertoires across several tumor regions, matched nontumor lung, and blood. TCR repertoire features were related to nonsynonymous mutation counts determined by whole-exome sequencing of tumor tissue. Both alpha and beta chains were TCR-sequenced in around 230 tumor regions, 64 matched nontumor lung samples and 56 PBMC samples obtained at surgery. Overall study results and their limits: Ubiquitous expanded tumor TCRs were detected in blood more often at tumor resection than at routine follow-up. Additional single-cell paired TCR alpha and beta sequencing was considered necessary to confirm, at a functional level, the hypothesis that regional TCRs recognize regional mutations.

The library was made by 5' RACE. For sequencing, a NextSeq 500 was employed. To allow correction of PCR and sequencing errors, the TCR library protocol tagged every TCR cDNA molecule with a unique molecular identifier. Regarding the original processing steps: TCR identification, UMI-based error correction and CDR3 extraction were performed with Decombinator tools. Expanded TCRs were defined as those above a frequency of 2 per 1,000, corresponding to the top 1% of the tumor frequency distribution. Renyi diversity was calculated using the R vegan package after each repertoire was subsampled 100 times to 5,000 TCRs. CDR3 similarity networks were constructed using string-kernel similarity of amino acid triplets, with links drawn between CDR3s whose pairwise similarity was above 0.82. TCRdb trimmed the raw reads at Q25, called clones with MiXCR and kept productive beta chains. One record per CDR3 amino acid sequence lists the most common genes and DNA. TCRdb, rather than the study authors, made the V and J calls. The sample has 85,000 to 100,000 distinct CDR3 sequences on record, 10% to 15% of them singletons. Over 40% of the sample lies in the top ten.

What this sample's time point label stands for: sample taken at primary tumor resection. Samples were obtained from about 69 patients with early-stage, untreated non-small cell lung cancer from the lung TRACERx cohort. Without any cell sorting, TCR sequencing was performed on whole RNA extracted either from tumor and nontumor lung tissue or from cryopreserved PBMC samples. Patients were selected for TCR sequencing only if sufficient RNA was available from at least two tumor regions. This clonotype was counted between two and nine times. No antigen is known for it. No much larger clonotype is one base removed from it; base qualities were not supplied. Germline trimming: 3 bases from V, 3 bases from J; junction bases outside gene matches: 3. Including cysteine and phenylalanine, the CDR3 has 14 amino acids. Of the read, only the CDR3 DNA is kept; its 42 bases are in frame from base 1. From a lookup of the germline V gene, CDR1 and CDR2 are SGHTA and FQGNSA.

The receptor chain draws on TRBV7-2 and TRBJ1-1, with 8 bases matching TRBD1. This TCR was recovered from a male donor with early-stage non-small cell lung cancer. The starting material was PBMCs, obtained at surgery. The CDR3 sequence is CASSFTGGDTEAFF. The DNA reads TGTGCCAGCAGCTTTACAGGGGGGGACACTGAAGCTTTCTTT.